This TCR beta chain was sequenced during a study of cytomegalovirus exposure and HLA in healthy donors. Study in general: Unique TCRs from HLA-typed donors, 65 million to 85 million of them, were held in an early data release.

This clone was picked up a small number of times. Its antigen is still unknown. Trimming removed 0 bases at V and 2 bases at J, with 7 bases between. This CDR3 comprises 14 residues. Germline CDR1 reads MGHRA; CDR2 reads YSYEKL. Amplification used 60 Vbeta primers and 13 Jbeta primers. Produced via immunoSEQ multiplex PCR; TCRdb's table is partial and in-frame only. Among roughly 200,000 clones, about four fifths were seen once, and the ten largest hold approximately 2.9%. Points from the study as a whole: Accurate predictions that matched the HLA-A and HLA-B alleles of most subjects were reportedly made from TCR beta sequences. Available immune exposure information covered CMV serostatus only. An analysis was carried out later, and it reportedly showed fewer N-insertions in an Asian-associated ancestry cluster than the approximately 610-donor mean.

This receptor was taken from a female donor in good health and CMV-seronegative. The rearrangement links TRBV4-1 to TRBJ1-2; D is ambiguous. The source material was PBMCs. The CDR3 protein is CASSQEEINYGYTF. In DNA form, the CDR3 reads TGCGCCAGCAGCCAAGAAGAGATAAACTATGGCTACACCTTC.